These T cell receptor beta chains were read from a single sample in a study of control samples from healthy donors and cancer patients. TCRdb's copy holds only in-frame clones and misses some; the assay was immunoSEQ multiplex PCR. The sample holds about 22,000 clones, 75% to 85% seen once. Sequenced material: PBMCs. Receptors originate from a man in his 60s with head and neck cancer. CDR3s include the opening cysteine and the closing phenylalanine or tryptophan. The order of the fields is clone size, D gene, J gene, V gene, CDR3 protein, CDR3 DNA. A D gene is named only where the DNA matches it firmly. Clone size is not always given. Where it is, it says once, few, many or a class for expanded clones.

clone size: -
D gene: -
J gene: TRBJ1-1
V gene: TRBV11-3
CDR3 protein: CASTPTRGNTEAFF
CDR3 DNA: TGTGCCAGCACCCCTACGAGGGGGAACACTGAAGCTTTCTTT

clone size: few
D gene: TRBD1
J gene: TRBJ1-2
V gene: TRBV3-1/TRBV3-2
CDR3 protein: CASSLRTGAGYTF
CDR3 DNA: TGTGCCAGCAGCCTCCGGACAGGGGCTGGCTACACCTTC

clone size: few
D gene: -
J gene: TRBJ2-7
V gene: TRBV7-6
CDR3 protein: CASSLGSLSSYEQYF
CDR3 DNA: TGTGCCAGCAGCTTGGGGAGCTTGAGCTCCTACGAGCAGTACTTC

clone size: few
D gene: -
J gene: TRBJ1-2
V gene: TRBV14
CDR3 protein: CASSPIGQTLYGYTF
CDR3 DNA: TGTGCCAGCAGCCCGATCGGACAGACACTCTATGGCTACACCTTC

clone size: once
D gene: -
J gene: TRBJ2-2
V gene: TRBV18
CDR3 protein: CASSPPWGPPNTGELFF
CDR3 DNA: TGTGCCAGCTCACCACCGTGGGGGCCTCCGAACACCGGGGAGCTGTTTTTT

clone size: -
D gene: -
J gene: TRBJ2-6
V gene: TRBV11-2
CDR3 protein: CASSLVAGSGANVLTF
CDR3 DNA: TGTGCCAGCAGCTTAGTTGCGGGGTCTGGGGCCAACGTCCTGACTTTC

clone size: -
D gene: -
J gene: TRBJ1-3
V gene: TRBV3-1/TRBV3-2
CDR3 protein: CASSRPPWQDSGNTIYF
CDR3 DNA: TGTGCCAGCAGCCGCCCCCCATGGCAAGACTCTGGAAACACCATATATTTT

clone size: -
D gene: -
J gene: TRBJ2-3
V gene: TRBV7-2
CDR3 protein: CASSLYGGSTDTQYF
CDR3 DNA: TGTGCCAGCAGCTTATACGGGGGTAGCACAGATACGCAGTATTTT

clone size: -
D gene: -
J gene: TRBJ1-1
V gene: TRBV4-1
CDR3 protein: CASSSSAATEAFF
CDR3 DNA: TGCGCCAGCAGCAGCTCCGCAGCCACTGAAGCTTTCTTT

clone size: -
D gene: TRBD1
J gene: TRBJ1-4
V gene: TRBV6-6
CDR3 protein: CASSPGTEHGETNEKLFF
CDR3 DNA: TGTGCCAGCAGTCCCGGGACAGAACACGGCGAAACTAATGAAAAACTGTTTTTT

clone size: -
D gene: TRBD1
J gene: TRBJ2-2
V gene: TRBV5-5
CDR3 protein: CASRSDRVSTGELFF
CDR3 DNA: TGTGCCAGCAGATCGGACAGGGTGAGCACCGGGGAGCTGTTTTTT

clone size: -
D gene: TRBD2
J gene: TRBJ2-2
V gene: TRBV19
CDR3 protein: CAGQTSGTGELFF
CDR3 DNA: TGTGCCGGGCAAACTAGCGGCACCGGGGAGCTGTTTTTT

clone size: -
D gene: -
J gene: TRBJ2-7
V gene: TRBV29-1
CDR3 protein: CSVRRTDGEQYF
CDR3 DNA: TGCAGCGTTAGGAGGACCGACGGTGAGCAGTACTTC

clone size: -
D gene: -
J gene: TRBJ2-2
V gene: TRBV19
CDR3 protein: CASSISARVLTGELFF
CDR3 DNA: TGTGCCAGTAGTATCAGTGCCAGGGTGCTCACCGGGGAGCTGTTTTTT

clone size: -
D gene: -
J gene: TRBJ1-2
V gene: TRBV4-1
CDR3 protein: CASSQAIRGGYGYTF
CDR3 DNA: TGCGCCAGCAGCCAAGCAATAAGGGGGGGTTATGGCTACACCTTC

clone size: -
D gene: TRBD2
J gene: TRBJ2-5
V gene: TRBV5-1
CDR3 protein: CASSSLGGGAIQTQYF
CDR3 DNA: TGCGCCAGCAGCTCCCTTGGCGGGGGGGCCATCCAGACCCAGTACTTC

clone size: -
D gene: -
J gene: TRBJ1-5
V gene: TRBV5-6
CDR3 protein: CASSRGRYSNQPQHF
CDR3 DNA: TGTGCCAGCAGCCGGGGACGGTATAGCAATCAGCCCCAGCATTTT

clone size: -
D gene: -
J gene: TRBJ2-7
V gene: TRBV19
CDR3 protein: CASSAGQNYEQYF
CDR3 DNA: TGTGCCAGTAGTGCGGGACAGAACTACGAGCAGTACTTC

clone size: -
D gene: TRBD2
J gene: TRBJ2-1
V gene: TRBV28
CDR3 protein: CASRDSGLAGEGSYNEQFF
CDR3 DNA: TGTGCCAGCAGGGACTCGGGACTAGCGGGAGAGGGCTCCTACAATGAGCAGTTCTTC

clone size: -
D gene: -
J gene: TRBJ2-5
V gene: TRBV6-5
CDR3 protein: CASSLGRETQYF
CDR3 DNA: TGTGCCAGCAGTTTGGGCCGGGAGACCCAGTACTTC

clone size: -
D gene: TRBD1
J gene: TRBJ2-3
V gene: TRBV7-8
CDR3 protein: CASSRDRSTDTQYF
CDR3 DNA: TGTGCCAGCAGCCGGGACAGAAGCACAGATACGCAGTATTTT

clone size: -
D gene: TRBD1
J gene: TRBJ2-7
V gene: TRBV28
CDR3 protein: CASSSPGQGGGHEQYF
CDR3 DNA: TGTGCCAGCAGTTCCCCAGGACAGGGTGGGGGTCACGAGCAGTACTTC